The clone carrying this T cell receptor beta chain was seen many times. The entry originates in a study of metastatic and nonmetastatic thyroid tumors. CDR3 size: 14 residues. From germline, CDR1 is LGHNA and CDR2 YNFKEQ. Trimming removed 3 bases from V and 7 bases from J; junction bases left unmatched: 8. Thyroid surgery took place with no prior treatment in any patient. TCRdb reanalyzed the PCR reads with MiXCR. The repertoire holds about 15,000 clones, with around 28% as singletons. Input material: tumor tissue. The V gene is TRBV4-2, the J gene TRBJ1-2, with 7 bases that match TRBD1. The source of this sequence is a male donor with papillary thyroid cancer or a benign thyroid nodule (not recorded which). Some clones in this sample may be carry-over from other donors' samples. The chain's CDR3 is CASSQLQGNGGYTF. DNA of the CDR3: TGTGCCAGCAGCCAGCTACAGGGGAACGGTGGCTACACCTTC.